This T cell receptor (beta chain) is from a study of response to subunit inactivated influenza vaccine. Study conclusions and caveats: Few new T cells, the authors suggested, are recruited by each seasonal influenza vaccination.

TCRdb itself ran the RT-PCR reads through MiXCR, one entry per CDR3 protein. The table lists roughly 180,000 distinct CDR3 sequences, around 9.2% of them singletons. This CDR3 spans 15 amino acids. V was shortened by 3 bases and J by 7 bases, with 18 bases between the two germline ends. Germline lookup yields CDR1 LGHNT and CDR2 FRNRAP. This clonotype has ten or more counts. No antigen is known for it. The specimen comprised non-naive T cells sorted from PBMCs, sampled on the day of vaccination. The sequence was obtained from a man aged 50 to 59 who received an inactivated influenza vaccine. The chain couples TRBV12-5 to TRBJ2-5; D might be TRBD1 or TRBD2, each matching 5 bases. The CDR3 protein is CASGFNLPGTGTQYF. DNA for the CDR3: TGTGCTAGTGGTTTTAACTTACCAGGGACGGGGACCCAGTACTTC.